The TCR beta chain described here comes from a study of beta chain features in type 1 diabetes. Expressed TCRB transcripts were sequenced because the entire RNA isolate underwent reverse transcription. Repertoires were generated with immunoSEQ multiplex PCR, while TCRdb's copy carries only in-frame clones and drops some. Among 900,000 or so clones listed, roughly 15% were seen once. Purities over 98% were achieved in all sorted populations. Germline loops: CDR1 LGHNA, CDR2 YNFKEQ. The CDR3 totals 14 residues. The trim removed 1 base at V and 8 bases at J, leaving 7 bases unmatched. The table lists this clone with a few counts.

The sequenced sample consisted of naive CD4+ T cells from blood. This receptor was taken from a woman between 18 and 29 years old in good health. The rearrangement joins TRBV4-2 to TRBJ2-5; TRBD2 matches 7 bases. Here the CDR3 DNA reads TGTGCCAGCAGCCAAGGACTAGCTGCCAGAACCCAGTACTTC. Its translation is CASSQGLAARTQYF.